One and the same sample provided the 13 T cell receptor beta chains below, sequenced in a study of T cells in Graves' hyperthyroidism and ophthalmopathy. RNA transcripts provided the source from which TCR beta CDR3 regions were amplified. The HTBI primer set drove a first-round RT-PCR of the TCR CDR3. TCRdb reprocessed the multiplex PCR reads with MiXCR, giving one entry per CDR3 protein. Of approximately 560,000 distinct CDR3 sequences detected, 15% to 19% appear once; the ten largest clones hold 6.5% to 8%. The material sequenced was blood. These receptors came from a woman in her 30s with Graves' hyperthyroidism.

This chain connects TRBV19 to TRBJ2-7; TRBD1 agrees at 8 bases. This CDR3 contains 15 residues. V shed 6 bases, J shed 2 bases, and the junction held 9 bases outside the gene matches. Germline values: CDR1 LNHDA, CDR2 SQIVND (reference sequence). Here the CDR3 reads CASSRGTGRAYEQYF. The CDR3 bases are TGTGCCAGTAGCCGCGGGACAGGCCGTGCCTACGAGCAGTACTTC.

This chain uses TRBV20-1 with TRBJ2-1; TRBD1 aligns across 10 bases. This CDR3 comprises 16 residues. V lost 6 bases to trimming and J lost 1 base; unmatched junction nucleotides: 9. Germline lookup yields CDR1 DFQATT and CDR2 SNEGSKA (reference sequence). The DNA for the CDR3 is TGCAGTGCCGAAAATCGGGACAGGGGTTCCTACAATGAGCAGTTCTTC. Translation: CSAENRDRGSYNEQFF.

The chain has TRBV2 and TRBJ1-6; D is ambiguous. Germline loops: CDR1 SNHLY, CDR2 FYNNEI. This CDR3 region has 14 residues. V was trimmed by 8 bases and J by 6 bases, leaving 14 bases between them. CDR3 amino acids: CASGRGQSNSPLHF. CDR3 DNA: TGTGCCAGCGGGAGAGGGCAGAGTAATTCACCCCTCCACTTT.

The chain joins TRBV4-3 to TRBJ1-1; no definite D call. Germline V CDR1 and CDR2: LGHNA, YSLEER. V lost 1 base, J lost 7 bases, and 10 bases lay in between. This CDR3 is 13 amino acids long. As DNA, the CDR3 is TGCGCCAGCAGCCAAGCGGAAGAGTTTGAAGCTTTCTTT. Translating it yields CASSQAEEFEAFF.

This clonotype appeared many times. The J gene is TRBJ2-7, the V gene TRBV6-1; tentatively, D is TRBD1 (6 bases). This CDR3 contains 15 residues. V was pared by 6 bases and J by 0 bases, with 15 bases between. CDR1 and CDR2 from the germline V gene are MNHNS and SASEGT. CDR3 in DNA: TGTGCCAGCAGGTCTGGACAGCGAAACTCCTACGAGCAGTACTTC. It codes for CASRSGQRNSYEQYF.

This clonotype has more than one count but fewer than ten. The CDR3 region is CSVEGQGYNEQFF. The CDR3 nucleotides are TGCAGCGTTGAGGGACAGGGCTACAATGAGCAGTTCTTC. This chain joins TRBV29-1 and TRBJ2-1, with TRBD1 matching over 9 bases. The CDR3 contains 13 residues. Losses at the gene ends were 3 bases for V and 3 bases for J; bases not matched to a gene: 0. CDR1 and CDR2 from the germline V gene are SQVTM and ANQGSEA.

The sample holds many counts of this clonotype. The chain couples TRBV5-1 to TRBJ2-7, with 11 bases lining up with TRBD2. The CDR3 is 15 amino acids. With 5 bases clipped from V and 7 bases from J, the junction kept 11 bases outside the gene matches. The germline V gene encodes CDR1 SGHRS and CDR2 YFSETQ. As DNA, the CDR3 is TGCGCCAGCAGAGAAGCACTAGCGGGAGTTAGGGAGCAGTACTTC. Amino acid sequence: CASREALAGVREQYF.

This clonotype has ten or more counts. The rearrangement links TRBV5-1 to TRBJ2-2, with D possibly being TRBD2 (5 bases). The CDR3 is made up of 16 amino acids. Germline values: CDR1 SGHRS, CDR2 YFSETQ. Trimming removed 4 bases from V and 0 bases from J, with 13 bases in between. CDR3 coding DNA: TGCGCCAGCAGCCACCTCTCGGGGTCGAACACCGGGGAGCTGTTTTTT. Its protein is CASSHLSGSNTGELFF.

The rearrangement uses TRBV5-1 and TRBJ1-1; D gene unclear. Germline CDR1 reads SGHRS; CDR2 reads YFSETQ. This CDR3 comprises 14 residues. V lost 3 bases, J lost 7 bases, and 16 bases lay in between. The chain's CDR3 is CASSSRRVGDEAFF. DNA for the CDR3: TGCGCCAGCAGCTCTCGGCGGGTCGGTGATGAAGCTTTCTTT.

The rearrangement uses TRBV5-4 and TRBJ1-2; D ambiguous. Trimming shortened V by 6 bases and J by 6 bases, and 15 bases separated the two germline ends. Germline lookup yields CDR1 SGHNT and CDR2 YYREEE (reference sequence). This CDR3 has 13 residues. The CDR3 here is CASNTRARDGYTF. CDR3 DNA sequence: TGTGCCAGCAACACCCGAGCGAGGGATGGCTACACCTTC.

This clonotype was found many times. The V call is TRBV2, the J call TRBJ1-1; weak D call: TRBD1 (5 bases). V dropped 2 bases and J dropped 2 bases, with 12 bases sitting between them. The CDR3 has 15 amino acids. Germline V gene lookup returns CDR1 SNHLY and CDR2 FYNNEI. CDR3 bases: TGTGCCAGCAGTGAATTTCCGAGGGGAAACACTGAAGCTTTCTTT. Its protein is CASSEFPRGNTEAFF.

This clonotype occurred a few times. V is TRBV20-1 and J is TRBJ2-3; D uncertain. Germline assignment: CDR1 DFQATT and CDR2 SNEGSKA (reference sequence). This CDR3 is 15 amino acids long. The V gene lost 3 bases and the J gene lost 0 bases, with 13 bases spanning the gap. The CDR3 DNA reads as TGCAGTGCTAGGGACGCGGTTACTAGCACAGATACGCAGTATTTT. Its protein product is CSARDAVTSTDTQYF.

This clonotype has just a few counts. V is TRBV20-1 and J is TRBJ2-7; maybe TRBD1 (6 bases). Germline CDR1 and CDR2: DFQATT and SNEGSKA (reference sequence). V was shortened by 0 bases and J by 2 bases, with 14 bases between the two germline ends. CDR3 length: 15 residues. Here the CDR3 reads CSARDRAQGTYEQYF. CDR3 in DNA: TGCAGTGCTAGAGATCGGGCTCAGGGGACCTACGAGCAGTACTTC.